The source of this T cell receptor (beta chain) is a study of CD8 T cells in ankylosing spondylitis. Study-level points and caveats: It was reported that disease-linked clones were significantly enriched in matched ankylosing spondylitis synovial fluid. Seemingly distinctive of ankylosing spondylitis blood was a TCR beta motif formed by eight highly homologous variants.

From the 5' RACE reads, TCRdb called clonotypes with MiXCR, one entry per CDR3 protein. The sample records about 220,000 distinct CDR3 sequences, about 16% being singletons. Deletions cut 0 bases from V and 8 bases from J, with 17 bases between. There are 15 residues in the CDR3. Germline V gene sequence: CDR1 SGDLS, CDR2 YYNGEE. A note on this clonotype: Its matching antigen is unknown.

The sequence was obtained from a male donor with ankylosing spondylitis. The chain employs TRBV9 and TRBJ1-2; possible D gene TRBD1, 5 bases. The source material was blood, either unsorted or a sorted T cell fraction (not recorded which). The DNA for the CDR3 is TGTGCCAGCAGCGTAGAGGACATCTTTCCAGAAGGCTACACCTTC. This translates into CASSVEDIFPEGYTF.